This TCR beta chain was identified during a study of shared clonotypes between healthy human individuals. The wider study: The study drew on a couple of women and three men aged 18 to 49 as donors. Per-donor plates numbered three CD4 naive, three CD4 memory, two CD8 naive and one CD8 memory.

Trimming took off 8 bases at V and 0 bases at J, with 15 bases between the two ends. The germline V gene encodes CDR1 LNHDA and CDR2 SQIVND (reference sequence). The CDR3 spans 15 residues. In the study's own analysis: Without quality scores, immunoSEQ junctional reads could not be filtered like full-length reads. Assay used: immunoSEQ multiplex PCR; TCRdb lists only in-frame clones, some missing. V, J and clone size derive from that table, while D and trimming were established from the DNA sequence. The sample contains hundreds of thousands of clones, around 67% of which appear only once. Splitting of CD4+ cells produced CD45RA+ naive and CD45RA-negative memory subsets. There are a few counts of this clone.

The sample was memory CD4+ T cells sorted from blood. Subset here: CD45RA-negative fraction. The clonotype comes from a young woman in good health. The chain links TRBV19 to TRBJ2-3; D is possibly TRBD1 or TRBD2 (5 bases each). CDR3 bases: TGTGCCAGTCCCTTCCCGGGGCAGAGCACAGATACGCAGTATTTT. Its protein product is CASPFPGQSTDTQYF.